The 4 T cell receptor beta chains listed next were all sequenced from one sample in a study of CD4 T cell repertoires and nickel. TCRdb itself ran the RT-PCR reads through MiXCR, one entry per CDR3 protein. This sample carries 90 to 140 distinct CDR3 sequences, around 70% of them seen once, and the ten largest clones take roughly 23%. Sequencing was done on a sample of CD4+ T cells from blood, not recorded whether cultured. The receptors shown here come from a human donor in a nickel allergy study, with or without nickel allergy (not recorded which). It is not recorded whether this sample comes from one donor or several.

This clonotype has only one observation. V gene TRBV23-1 combines with J gene TRBJ2-3; D gene uncertain. TRBV23-1 falls under the ORF class, with uncertain function. Trimming took off 11 bases at V and 1 base at J, with 7 bases between the two ends. The CDR3 is 11 amino acids. CDR3 sequence: CADQRTDTQYF. CDR3 DNA sequence: TGCGCCGATCAACGCACAGATACGCAGTATTTT.

V gene TRBV5-4 combines with J gene TRBJ2-1; unclear D gene. The CDR3 loop spans 11 amino acids. Per germline, CDR1 SGHNT and CDR2 YYREEE (reference sequence). The germline V and J ends were trimmed by 1 base and 7 bases, with 3 bases remaining between them. The CDR3 region is CASSLSNEQFF. For the CDR3, the DNA is TGTGCCAGCAGCTTGTCAAATGAGCAGTTCTTC. Drawing the rest from reference TRBV5-4 and TRBJ2-1, the complete variable domain is ETGVTQSPTHLIKTRGQQVTLRCSSQSGHNTVSWYQQALGQGPQFIFQYYREEENGRGNFPPRFSGLQFPNYSSELNVNALELDDSALYLCASSLSNEQFFGPGTRLTVL.

The gene calls are TRBV4-1 and TRBJ2-2; 7 nucleotides line up with TRBD1. Germline V gene data show CDR1 as MGHRA and CDR2 as YSYEKL. V dropped 4 bases and J dropped 3; count of bases not matched to a gene: 8. CDR3 length: 16 residues. DNA for the CDR3: TGCGCCAGCAGCCCCCACAGGGGCCTCTACACCGGGGAGCTGTTTTTT. Translating it yields CASSPHRGLYTGELFF.

V gene TRBV18 combines with J gene TRBJ2-5, with a possible D match to TRBD1 (5 bases). The V end was cut by 3 bases, the J end by 5 bases, with 10 bases between. Germline assignment: CDR1 KGHSH and CDR2 LQKENI. This CDR3 has 13 residues. CDR3 amino acids: CASSPGHTETQYF. The CDR3 nucleotides are TGTGCCAGCTCACCGGGGCATACGGAGACCCAGTACTTC.